These 6 T cell receptor beta chains originate from one sample sequenced in a study of lung T cells in sarcoidosis with Löfgren's syndrome. TCRdb used MiXCR to reprocess the reads, holding one entry per CDR3 protein. The table has 15,000 to 20,000 distinct CDR3 sequences, approximately 21% seen once. Sequencing used CD4+ T cells from PBMCs. The receptors were gathered from a human donor with sarcoidosis (Löfgren's syndrome or another form), or a control subject (not recorded which).

Many counts were recorded for this clonotype. J is TRBJ2-1 and V is TRBV2, with 13 bases aligning to TRBD2. The CDR3 runs to 14 residues. V lost 8 bases, J lost 9 bases, and 7 bases stayed unmatched. Germline CDR1 SNHLY, CDR2 FYNNEI. The CDR3 DNA sequence: TGTGCCAGCCAACTAGCGGGGGGGCCCCGTGAGCAGTTCTTC. Amino acids: CASQLAGGPREQFF.

The table lists this clonotype with many counts. The V call is TRBV10-2, the J call TRBJ2-7; no reliable D call. This CDR3 region has 15 residues. Germline V gene data show CDR1 as WSHSY and CDR2 as SAAADI. V lost 0 bases and J lost 1, with 10 bases in between. The CDR3 loop is CASSESGQSSYEQYF. CDR3 nucleotide sequence: TGCGCCAGCAGTGAGTCGGGCCAGTCGTCCTACGAGCAGTACTTC.

This clonotype was seen at least ten times. V usage is TRBV19 and J usage is TRBJ1-1; 9 nucleotides agree with TRBD1. V dropped 5 bases and J dropped 5; count of bases not matched to a gene: 6. The CDR3 spans 14 residues. Germline-derived CDR1 and CDR2 are LNHDA and SQIVND (reference sequence). The CDR3 reads CASSLRDRVTEAFF. The CDR3 DNA reads as TGTGCCAGTAGTCTCCGGGACAGGGTAACTGAAGCTTTCTTT. The entire variable domain, with the rest obtained from reference TRBV19 and TRBJ1-1, is as follows: DGGITQSPKYLFRKEGQNVTLSCEQNLNHDAMYWYRQDPGQGLRLIYYSQIVNDFQKGDIAEGYSVSREKKESFPLTVTSAQKNPTAFYLCASSLRDRVTEAFFGQGTRLTVV.

This clonotype was recorded many times. The V gene is TRBV20-1, the J gene TRBJ2-1; no reliable D call. The CDR3 runs to 18 residues. CDR1 and CDR2 (germline): DFQATT, SNEGSKA (reference sequence). The ends were cut back, 0 bases at V and 7 bases at J, with 25 bases in the middle. CDR3 coding DNA: TGCAGTGCTAGAGAAAAGGTGCCAACCAAAACCCCCTGGAATGAGCAGTTCTTC. Its translation: CSAREKVPTKTPWNEQFF.

In the case of this clonotype: A much larger clone differs by one base, so this may be a read error. The CDR3: CAGSQESETQYF. The DNA for the CDR3 is TGTGCCGGCAGCCAAGAAAGCGAGACCCAGTACTTC. This rearrangement joins TRBV14 to TRBJ2-5; no reliable D call. The germline CDR1 and CDR2 sequences are SGHDN and FVKESK. The CDR3 contains 12 residues.

V gene TRBV28 combines with J gene TRBJ1-1; D is possibly TRBD1 (5 bases). CDR1 MDHEN and CDR2 SYDVKM come from the germline V gene. Trimming cost V 8 bases and J 4 bases, with 14 bases left between them. The CDR3 runs 13 residues. The CDR3 sequence: CASGPWGGTEAFF. The CDR3 coding sequence is TGTGCCAGCGGACCATGGGGCGGCACTGAAGCTTTCTTT.